The rows below give T cell receptor beta chains drawn from one sample of a study of spatial heterogeneity in lung cancer. TCRdb re-analysed the 5' RACE reads in MiXCR, keeping a single row per CDR3 protein. This table has fewer than 55,000 distinct CDR3 sequences, less than 9% appearing once. The sequencing here drew on PBMCs, taken at surgery. These receptors came from a female donor with early-stage non-small cell lung cancer. Both conserved end residues are part of each CDR3. A D gene is named only where the DNA matches it firmly. Expanded clones are given a class, and other clones once, few, many or no size at all.

clone_size	v_call	j_call	cdr3_length	d_call	cdr3_nt	cdr3_aa
few	TRBV19	TRBJ1-2	16	TRBD1	TGTGCCAGTTCTTCGACAGGGGCTGACCCAATCTATGGCTACACCTTC	CASSSTGADPIYGYTF
-	TRBV25-1	TRBJ1-1	15	TRBD1	TGTGCCAGCAGTGGGGACAGAGGAATGAACACTGAAGCTTTCTTT	CASSGDRGMNTEAFF
many	TRBV5-8	TRBJ1-5	14	-	TGTGCCAGCAGCTTGGACGGGGGCAATCAGCCCCAGCATTTT	CASSLDGGNQPQHF
-	TRBV27	TRBJ2-7	16	TRBD1	TGTGCCAGCAGTTTAACCCCCGGACAGGGGGGGGTCGAGCAGTACTTC	CASSLTPGQGGVEQYF
many	TRBV7-3	TRBJ1-5	13	-	TGTGCCAGCAGCCCCAGCCCCGGTCAGCCCCAGCATTTT	CASSPSPGQPQHF
many	TRBV12-3/TRBV12-4	TRBJ2-7	14	-	TGTGCCAGCCAGCGAGGGGGAGAAGCCTACGAGCAGTACTTC	CASQRGGEAYEQYF
-	TRBV28	TRBJ1-3	16	TRBD1	TGTGCCAGCACCTCACTCCGGGACAGGGCCGGAAACACCATATATTTT	CASTSLRDRAGNTIYF
few	TRBV11-2	TRBJ2-6	13	-	TGTGCCAGCAGATCATCTGGGGCCAACGTCCTGACTTTC	CASRSSGANVLTF
few	TRBV20-1	TRBJ2-5	14	-	TGCAGTGCCGGAAACCGGGGTAGACTAGTGGCCCAGTACTTC	CSAGNRGRLVAQYF
-	TRBV2	TRBJ1-2	14	-	TGTGCCAGCAGCCAGACTTGGCTCACTTATGGCTACACCTTC	CASSQTWLTYGYTF
few	TRBV9	TRBJ1-6	14	-	TGTGCCAGCAGCGTAAGCCAAGTGAATTCACCCCTCCACTTT	CASSVSQVNSPLHF
-	TRBV6-2/TRBV6-3	TRBJ1-5	15	-	TGTGCCAGCAGTTACTTTTCGAGGGGGGACCAGCCCCAGCATTTT	CASSYFSRGDQPQHF
many	TRBV4-1	TRBJ1-2	15	TRBD1	TGCGCCAGCAGCCAAGCCTTAGGACAGGGGCATGGCTACACCTTC	CASSQALGQGHGYTF
many	TRBV28	TRBJ2-7	13	-	TGTGCCAGCAGTCCTGGCGTTTACGGGGAGCAGTACTTC	CASSPGVYGEQYF